The sample holds a few counts of the clone carrying this T cell receptor (gamma chain). Germline V gene sequence: CDR1 EGSTGY, CDR2 YDSYTSSV. CDR3 length: 13 amino acids. V was pared by 6 bases and J by 3 bases, with 8 bases of the junction left unmatched. TCRdb processed the reads again with the CATT caller. The sample includes 940 or so gamma-chain clones, roughly 45% of them seen just once. This specimen comes from a study of gamma-delta chains in newborns, infants, children. Whole-study context: Innate gammadelta T cells reportedly expand polyclonally right after birth, driven by microbial exposure, per the title.

Input material: blood. The rearrangement joins TRGV4 to TRGJ1 or TRGJ2. Assignment of the J gene here rests on matching the DNA to germline, because TCRdb gives none. This clonotype originated in a child who was a newborn, infant or young child, either healthy, febrile or measles-vaccinated (not recorded which). This CDR3 is CATWMGGYYKKLF. The CDR3 nucleotides are TGTGCCACCTGGATGGGGGGTTATTATAAGAAACTCTTT.